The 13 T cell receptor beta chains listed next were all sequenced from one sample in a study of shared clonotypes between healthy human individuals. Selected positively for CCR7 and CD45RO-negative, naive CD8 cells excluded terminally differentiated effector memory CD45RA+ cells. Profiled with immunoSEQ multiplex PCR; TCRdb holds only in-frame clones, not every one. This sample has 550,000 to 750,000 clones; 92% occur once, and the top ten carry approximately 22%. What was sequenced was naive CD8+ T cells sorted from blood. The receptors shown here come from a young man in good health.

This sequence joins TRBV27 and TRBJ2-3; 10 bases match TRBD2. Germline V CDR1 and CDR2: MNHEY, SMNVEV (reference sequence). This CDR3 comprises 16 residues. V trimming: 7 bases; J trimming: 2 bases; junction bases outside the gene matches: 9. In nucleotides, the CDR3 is TGTGCCAGCACTTCGCTCAGCGGGAGGGTCACAGATACGCAGTATTTT. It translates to CASTSLSGRVTDTQYF.

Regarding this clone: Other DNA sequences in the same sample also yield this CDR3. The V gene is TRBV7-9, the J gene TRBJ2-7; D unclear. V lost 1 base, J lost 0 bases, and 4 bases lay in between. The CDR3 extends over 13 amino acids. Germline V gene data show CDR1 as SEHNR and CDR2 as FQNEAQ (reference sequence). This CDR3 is CASSLVSSYEQYF. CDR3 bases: TGTGCCAGCAGCTTAGTGAGCTCCTACGAGCAGTACTTC.

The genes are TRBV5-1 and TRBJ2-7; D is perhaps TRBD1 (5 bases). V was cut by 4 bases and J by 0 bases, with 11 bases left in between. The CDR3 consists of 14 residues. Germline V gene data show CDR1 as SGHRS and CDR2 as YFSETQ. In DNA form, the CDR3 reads TGCGCCAGCAGCGATACAGGTCTCTCCTACGAGCAGTACTTC. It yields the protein CASSDTGLSYEQYF.

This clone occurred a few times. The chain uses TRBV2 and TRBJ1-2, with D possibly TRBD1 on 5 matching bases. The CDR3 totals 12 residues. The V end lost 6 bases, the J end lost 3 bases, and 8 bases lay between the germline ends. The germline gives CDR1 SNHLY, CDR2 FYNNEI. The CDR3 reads CASRGDYYGYTF. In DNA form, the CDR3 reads TGTGCCAGCAGGGGGGATTACTATGGCTACACCTTC.

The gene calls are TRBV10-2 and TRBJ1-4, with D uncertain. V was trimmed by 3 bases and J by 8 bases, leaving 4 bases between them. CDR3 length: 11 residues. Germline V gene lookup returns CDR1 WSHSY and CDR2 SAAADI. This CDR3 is CASSEREKLFF. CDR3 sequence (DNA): TGCGCCAGCAGTGAAAGGGAAAAACTGTTTTTT.

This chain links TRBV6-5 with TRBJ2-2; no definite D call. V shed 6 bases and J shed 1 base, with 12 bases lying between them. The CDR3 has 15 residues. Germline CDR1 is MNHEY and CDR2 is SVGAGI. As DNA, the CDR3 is TGTGCCAGCAGCTCCCTGGGATTGAACACCGGGGAGCTGTTTTTT. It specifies CASSSLGLNTGELFF.

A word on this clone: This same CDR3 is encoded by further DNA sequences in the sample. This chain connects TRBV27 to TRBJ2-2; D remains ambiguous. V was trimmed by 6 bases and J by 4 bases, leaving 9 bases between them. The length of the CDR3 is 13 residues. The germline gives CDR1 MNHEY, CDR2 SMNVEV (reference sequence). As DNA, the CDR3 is TGTGCCAGCAGCCCTACGGTCACCGGGGAGCTGTTTTTT. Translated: CASSPTVTGELFF.

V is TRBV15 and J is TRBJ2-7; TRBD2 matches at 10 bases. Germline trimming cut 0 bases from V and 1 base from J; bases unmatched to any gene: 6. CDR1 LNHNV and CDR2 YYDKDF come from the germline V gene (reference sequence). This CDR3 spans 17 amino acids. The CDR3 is CATSRDTAGGASYEQYF. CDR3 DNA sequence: TGTGCCACCAGCAGAGATACAGCGGGAGGGGCTTCCTACGAGCAGTACTTC. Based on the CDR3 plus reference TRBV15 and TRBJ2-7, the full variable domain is DAMVIQNPRYQVTQFGKPVTLSCSQTLNHNVMYWYQQKSSQAPKLLFHYYDKDFNNEADTPDNFQSRRPNTSFCFLDIRSPGLGDTAMYLCATSRDTAGGASYEQYFGPGTRLTVT.

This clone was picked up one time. CDR3 sequence reads: CASSATFGGSSYNEQFF. CDR3 sequence (DNA): TGTGCCAGCAGCGCCACTTTCGGCGGGAGCTCCTACAATGAGCAGTTCTTC. The rearrangement links TRBV5-6 to TRBJ2-1; 7 bases fit TRBD2. V shed 4 bases and J 0 bases; nucleotides not matched to a gene: 10. Germline CDR1 reads SGHDT; CDR2 reads YYEEEE. This CDR3 contains 17 residues.

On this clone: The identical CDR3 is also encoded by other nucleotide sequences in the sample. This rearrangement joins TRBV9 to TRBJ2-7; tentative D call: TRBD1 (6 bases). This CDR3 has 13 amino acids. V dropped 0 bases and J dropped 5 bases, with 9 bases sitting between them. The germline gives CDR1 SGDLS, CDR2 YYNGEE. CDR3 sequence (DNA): TGTGCCAGCAGCGTAGCTTCAGGGGACGAGCAGTACTTC. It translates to CASSVASGDEQYF.

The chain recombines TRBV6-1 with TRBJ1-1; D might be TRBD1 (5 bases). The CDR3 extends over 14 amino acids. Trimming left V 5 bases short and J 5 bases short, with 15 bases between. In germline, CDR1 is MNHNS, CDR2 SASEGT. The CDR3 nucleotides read TGTGCCAGCAGTACTAGGGGACCTCGGACTGAAGCTTTCTTT. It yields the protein CASSTRGPRTEAFF.

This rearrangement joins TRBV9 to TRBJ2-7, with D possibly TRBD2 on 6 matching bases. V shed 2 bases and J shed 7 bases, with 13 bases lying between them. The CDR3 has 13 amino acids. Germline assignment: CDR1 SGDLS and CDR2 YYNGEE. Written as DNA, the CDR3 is TGTGCCAGCAGCGTCGGGACTGCCCGGGAGCAGTACTTC. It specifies CASSVGTAREQYF.

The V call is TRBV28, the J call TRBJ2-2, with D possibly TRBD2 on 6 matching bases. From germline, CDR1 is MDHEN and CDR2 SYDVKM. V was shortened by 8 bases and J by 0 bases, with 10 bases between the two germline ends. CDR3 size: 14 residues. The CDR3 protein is CASRRGTNTGELFF. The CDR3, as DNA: TGTGCCAGCCGCCGCGGGACGAACACCGGGGAGCTGTTTTTT. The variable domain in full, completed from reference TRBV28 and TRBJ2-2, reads DVKVTQSSRYLVKRTGEKVFLECVQDMDHENMFWYRQDPGLGLRLIYFSYDVKMKEKGDIPEGYSVSREKKERFSLILESASTNQTSMYLCASRRGTNTGELFFGEGSRLTVL.